These T cell receptor beta chains were read from a single sample in a study of technical replicates of blood from a few donors. Clones were sequenced by immunoSEQ multiplex PCR, and TCRdb holds only the in-frame ones, with some missing. The sample has some 74,000 clones; about nine tenths are singletons. The sample consisted of T cells isolated from PBMCs. These receptors came from a human donor in good health. CDR3s include the opening cysteine and the closing phenylalanine or tryptophan. The D gene is left open where the match is weak. Expanded clones are given a class, and other clones once, few, many or no size at all.

clone_size d_call j_call v_call cdr3_nt cdr3_aa
. . TRBJ1-3 TRBV28 TGTGCCAGCAGTTACAGTCCCTCTGGAAACACCATATATTTT CASSYSPSGNTIYF
few . TRBJ1-2 TRBV13 TGTGCCAGCAGCTTACCAGGGGCGGGCTACACCTTC CASSLPGAGYTF
. TRBD1 TRBJ2-7 TRBV5-8 TGTGCCAGCAGCTTGGGCACGACAGGGGGATTCGACGAGCAGTACTTC CASSLGTTGGFDEQYF
few . TRBJ1-1 TRBV6-1 TGTGCCAGCAGGAAGTCAGGGGAACTTGAAGCTTTCTTT CASRKSGELEAFF
. TRBD1 TRBJ1-2 TRBV7-9 TGTGCCAGCAGCGACAGGGTGTCTAACTATGGCTACACCTTC CASSDRVSNYGYTF
. . TRBJ2-7 TRBV19 TGTGCCAGTAGTATTAGCGGATACGAGCAGTACTTC CASSISGYEQYF
. TRBD2 TRBJ2-2 TRBV9 TGTGCCAGCAGCGGGACCCGAAGAGATAGCGGGAGGGCCGTGAACACCGGGGAGCTGTTTTTT CASSGTRRDSGRAVNTGELFF
. . TRBJ2-5 TRBV27 TGTGCCCGCGGTGAAGAGACCCAGTACTTC CARGEETQYF
. . TRBJ1-1 TRBV19 TGTGCCAGTAGTCCCGCGACTGCTTATGAAGCTTTCTTT CASSPATAYEAFF
. TRBD2 TRBJ2-3 TRBV7-2 TGTGCCAGCAGCTTAACGAGCTTGGGACTAGCGGGAGGGCTTACGCAGTATTTT CASSLTSLGLAGGLTQYF
. TRBD2 TRBJ2-3 TRBV9 TGTGCCAGCAGCACCCGACTAGCGGACCTGTCAGATACGCAGTATTTT CASSTRLADLSDTQYF
once . TRBJ1-1 TRBV4-1 TGCGCCAGCAGCCACATCAGGGCTGAAGCTTTCTTT CASSHIRAEAFF
. TRBD2 TRBJ2-3 TRBV11-2 TGTGCCAGCAGCTCCCATTCTCGGACTAGCGGACCAGATACGCAGTATTTT CASSSHSRTSGPDTQYF
. TRBD1 TRBJ2-5 TRBV25-1 TGTGCCAGCAGTCTTATTGACAGGGAAAAGACCCAGTACTTC CASSLIDREKTQYF
. . TRBJ1-2 TRBV11-2 TGTGCCAGCAGCTTGTTCCAGTTCTATGGCTACACCTTC CASSLFQFYGYTF
. . TRBJ2-4 TRBV5-6 TGTGCCAGCAGCTCAACAGGGTCTGCCAAAAACATTCAGTACTTC CASSSTGSAKNIQYF
. . TRBJ2-1 TRBV19 TGTGCCAGTAGTTCTTACAATGAGCAGTTCTTC CASSSYNEQFF
. . TRBJ1-3 TRBV7-9 TGTGCCAGCAGCGCAGGGGCTGGAAACACCATATATTTT CASSAGAGNTIYF
few . TRBJ2-7 TRBV27 TGTGCCAGCAGTTTAGGGGGCAGGGGATACGAGCAGTACTTC CASSLGGRGYEQYF
. TRBD2 TRBJ2-7 TRBV5-8 TGTGCCAGCAGCTCCCGTGGGGGCGGGAGGTCTTACGAGCAGTACTTC CASSSRGGGRSYEQYF
. TRBD1 TRBJ1-4 TRBV7-2 TGTGCCAGCAGCGCCTCCCAGGGGGCGGTTGAAAAACTGTTTTTT CASSASQGAVEKLFF
. . TRBJ1-4 TRBV19 TGTGCCAGTAGTACCCGGGACACCGAGGAAAAACTGTTTTTT CASSTRDTEEKLFF
. TRBD2 TRBJ2-7 TRBV7-9 TGTGCCAGCGAACTAGCGGGAGGGAGCTCCTACGAGCAGTACTTC CASELAGGSSYEQYF
once TRBD1 TRBJ1-2 TRBV19 TGTGCCAGTATCCCCTCTAGAGGGGGCGCAGAGGGCTACACCTTC CASIPSRGGAEGYTF
. . TRBJ2-1 TRBV28 TGTGCCAGCAGTTTCCCGAGAGACACCCACAATGAGCAGTTCTTC CASSFPRDTHNEQFF
. TRBD1 TRBJ2-7 TRBV4-3 TGCGCCAGCAGCCAAGAACAGGGGGCTTCCTACGAGCAGTACTTC CASSQEQGASYEQYF
. TRBD2 TRBJ2-1 TRBV7-9 TGTGCCAGCAGCCCACCGGGACTAGCGGGTAATGAGCAGTTCTTC CASSPPGLAGNEQFF
. . TRBJ1-5 TRBV5-4 TGTGCCAGCAGCGAGAAACCAGGGGCTCAGCCCCAGCATTTT CASSEKPGAQPQHF
. TRBD2 TRBJ2-7 TRBV2 TGTGCCAGCAGCCACCGGGGGGAGGGATCTTCATACGAGCAGTACTTC CASSHRGEGSSYEQYF
. . TRBJ2-3 TRBV4-1 TGCGCCAGCAGCCAAGATCTAATAGATACGCAGTATTTT CASSQDLIDTQYF
. TRBD1 TRBJ1-2 TRBV19 TGTGCCAGTAATGGACAGGGAAACTATGGCTACACCTTC CASNGQGNYGYTF